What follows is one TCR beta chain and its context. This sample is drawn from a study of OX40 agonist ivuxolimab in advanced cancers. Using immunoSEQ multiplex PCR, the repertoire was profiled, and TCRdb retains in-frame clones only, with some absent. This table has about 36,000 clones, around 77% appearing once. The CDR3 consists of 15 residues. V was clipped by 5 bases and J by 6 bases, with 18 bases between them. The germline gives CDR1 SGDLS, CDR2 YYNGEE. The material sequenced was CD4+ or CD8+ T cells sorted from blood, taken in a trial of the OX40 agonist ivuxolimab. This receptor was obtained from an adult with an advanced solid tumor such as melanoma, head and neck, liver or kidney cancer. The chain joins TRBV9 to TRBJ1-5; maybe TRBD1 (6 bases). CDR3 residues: CASSNLEGVGQPQHF. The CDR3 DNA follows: TGTGCCAGCAGTAACCTAGAGGGGGTGGGTCAGCCCCAGCATTTT.